The present entry profiles one T cell receptor (beta chain) with its context. Its specificity is unknown. The entry originates in a study of cytomegalovirus exposure and HLA in healthy donors. Overall study findings and caveats: The classifier, whose performance was assessed in both the original and validation cohorts, reportedly diagnosed cytomegalovirus status with high specificity and sensitivity.

Profiling relied on immunoSEQ multiplex PCR, and the TCRdb table lists in-frame clones only, not all of them. The profile shows about 56,000 clones, more than 80% of them singletons. The CDR3 loop spans 17 amino acids. J lost 6 bases, V lost 5 bases, and 16 bases had no gene match. Looked up from germline, CDR1 is MNHEY and CDR2 is SMNVEV (reference sequence). The V gene is TRBV27, the J gene TRBJ1-5; 7 bases line up with TRBD1. This receptor was identified in a man younger than 30 in good health and CMV-seronegative. The source material was PBMCs. The chain's CDR3 is CASSTTVGTVIGQPQHF. In DNA form, the CDR3 reads TGTGCCAGCAGTACTACCGTGGGGACAGTTATCGGTCAGCCCCAGCATTTT.